This T cell receptor (beta chain) was sequenced for a study of beta chain features in type 1 diabetes. Study outcomes and limitations: At VDJ recombination sites, type 1 diabetes patients had fewer insertions and more deleted nucleotides. Amplification by PCR could prefer shorter templates, with the same effect in patients and controls.

CD4+ naive, central memory, regulatory and stem cell-like memory cells were sorted via CD45RO/CCR7/CD25/CD127/CD95/CD27. Populations isolated by sorting all had purity greater than 98%. On this clone itself: Its cognate antigen is unknown. It differs at one base from a far larger clone, so likely a read error.

The length of the CDR3 is 11 residues. CDR1 and CDR2 (germline): SGHNT, YYREEE (reference sequence). V lost 2 bases to trimming and J lost 2 bases, with 2 bases between them. Every isolated RNA sample was fully reverse transcribed, so sequencing captured expressed TCRB transcripts. Produced via immunoSEQ multiplex PCR; TCRdb's table is partial and in-frame only. The table has 200,000 to 250,000 clones, roughly 11% seen once. This clonotype originated in a man younger than 35 in good health. The sample consisted of central memory CD4+ T cells from blood. V is TRBV5-4 and J is TRBJ2-7; no reliable D call. The CDR3 coding sequence is TGTGCCAGCAGCTTAGCCTACGAGCAGTACTTC. Its protein product is CASSLAYEQYF.